This T cell receptor beta chain was observed in a study of T cell responses to AZD1222 COVID-19 vaccine. Assay: immunoSEQ multiplex PCR; the TCRdb copy retains only in-frame clones and omits some. This table holds 80,000 to 90,000 clones, more than 75% found once. With V trimmed by 5 bases and J by 0 bases, 12 bases remained unmatched. The CDR3 consists of 19 residues. CDR1 is LNHDA, CDR2 SQIVND, per germline (reference sequence). The V and J genes are TRBV19 and TRBJ2-1, with TRBD2 matching over 11 bases. Sequencing was performed on peripheral blood, taken on day 0 of MenACWY control vaccination. The TCR was taken from an adult in good health. CDR3 sequence reads: CASSPTPTSGKGSYNEQFF. In DNA form, the CDR3 reads TGTGCCAGTAGTCCAACCCCGACTAGCGGGAAGGGCTCCTACAATGAGCAGTTCTTC.